These 26 T cell receptor beta chains were sequenced from one sample in a study of post-analysis software for immune sequencing data. The TCR beta cDNA libraries contained unique molecular identifiers. TCRdb itself ran the PCR reads through MiXCR, one entry per CDR3 protein. Among about 380,000 distinct CDR3 sequences listed, roughly 36% were seen once. These receptors have no known antigen. Regarding the study as a whole: In patients, TRBV5-6, TRBV5-1 and TRBV20-1 belonged to roughly five TRBV segments found more frequently than in controls.

Source material: blood. The receptors originated from a girl aged 10-17 years with multiple sclerosis.

Points on this clonotype: Germline is not matched at one junction end, which may reflect a read error. This chain links TRBV12-3 or TRBV12-4 with TRBJ2-1, with 8 bases fitting TRBD1. The CDR3 extends over 15 amino acids. CDR3 sequence: CASSGRTGYGNGQFF. DNA for the CDR3: TGTGCCAGCAGTGGCCGGACAGGGTACGGCAATGGGCAGTTCTTC.

The chain couples TRBV12-3 or TRBV12-4 to TRBJ1-2; perhaps TRBD1 as D (6 bases). This CDR3 contains 13 residues. Trimming stripped 3 bases from V and 5 bases from J, with 10 bases between. CDR3 amino acids: CASSFGQTYGYTF. DNA of the CDR3: TGTGCCAGCAGTTTTGGACAGACATATGGCTACACCTTC.

This clonotype came up a few times. The chain couples TRBV4-1 to TRBJ2-1; TRBD1 matches at 9 bases. Per the germline V gene, CDR1 is MGHRA and CDR2 is YSYEKL. Germline trimming cut 0 bases from V and 15 bases from J; bases unmatched to any gene: 9. CDR3 length: 14 amino acids. CDR3 sequence (DNA): TGCGCCAGCAGCCAAGATCTCCGGGACAGGGTAGGGTTCTTC. This codes for CASSQDLRDRVGFF.

The rearrangement links TRBV15 to TRBJ2-1; either TRBD1 or TRBD2 may supply D (5 bases each). The V end lost 3 bases, the J end lost 0 bases, and 18 bases lay between the germline ends. The CDR3 consists of 18 residues. Germline V gives CDR1 LNHNV, CDR2 YYDKDF (reference sequence). As DNA, the CDR3 is TGTGCCACCAGCAGGAGACCCCTTACGGGGCCCTCCTACAATGAGCAGTTCTTC. Translation: CATSRRPLTGPSYNEQFF.

Worth noting for this clonotype: One base away lies a much larger clone, so this may be a sequencing read error. The chain is built from TRBV2 and TRBJ2-7; no clear D gene. CDR1 and CDR2 (germline): SNHLY, FYNNEI. The CDR3 consists of 13 residues. Trimming stripped 7 bases from V and 2 bases from J, with 12 bases between. This CDR3 reads CASNGPFPYEQYF. The DNA for the CDR3 is TGTGCCAGCAACGGGCCCTTTCCCTACGAGCAGTACTTC.

The chain links TRBV24-1 to TRBJ2-3; no definite D call. The CDR3 consists of 13 residues. Between the trimmed V and J ends, which lost 4 bases and 1 base, there was a span of 5 bases. Germline V CDR1 and CDR2: KGHDR, SFDVKD. CDR3 DNA: TGTGCCACCAGTGACCTGGGCACAGATACGCAGTATTTT. Residues: CATSDLGTDTQYF.

The genes are TRBV12-3 or TRBV12-4 and TRBJ2-2; D call uncertain. Trimming cost V 4 bases and J 8 bases, with 5 bases left between them. This CDR3 is 11 amino acids long. The CDR3 DNA reads TGTGCCAGCAGTTCCGTGGGGGAGCTGTTTTTT. Protein product: CASSSVGELFF.

This sequence joins TRBV5-6 and TRBJ2-1; TRBD1 matches at 7 bases. Losses at the gene ends were 5 bases for V and 4 bases for J; bases not matched to a gene: 9. CDR1 is SGHDT, CDR2 YYEEEE, per germline. This CDR3 region has 15 residues. The DNA for the CDR3 is TGTGCCAGCAGATTAGCCGGGACAGCTTACAATGAGCAGTTCTTC. Translating gives CASRLAGTAYNEQFF.

The chain links TRBV20-1 to TRBJ2-5, with D possibly matching TRBD1 (6 bases). V lost 0 bases to trimming and J lost 7 bases, with 21 bases between them. The germline V gene encodes CDR1 DFQATT and CDR2 SNEGSKA (reference sequence). This CDR3 is built from 16 residues. The chain's CDR3 is CSARESGQPWMGTQYF. The CDR3 coding sequence is TGCAGTGCTAGAGAATCAGGACAGCCCTGGATGGGGACCCAGTACTTC.

J is TRBJ2-7 and V is TRBV5-1, with a tentative D call TRBD1 (5 bases). The CDR3 loop spans 12 amino acids. Germline V gene lookup returns CDR1 SGHRS and CDR2 YFSETQ. With 0 bases removed from V and 10 bases from J, the gap between germline ends came to 11 bases. The CDR3 loop is CASSLGGRRQYF. The CDR3 region has the DNA TGCGCCAGCAGCTTGGGGGGCAGACGACAGTACTTC. The full variable domain, its missing parts supplied by reference TRBV5-1 and TRBJ2-7, is KAGVTQTPRYLIKTRGQQVTLSCSPISGHRSVSWYQQTPGQGLQFLFEYFSETQRNKGNFPGRFSGRQFSNSRSEMNVSTLELGDSALYLCASSLGGRRQYFGPGTRLTVT.

The genes are TRBV15 and TRBJ1-5, with D unclear. This CDR3 has 18 amino acids. The germline V and J ends were trimmed by 0 bases and 3 bases, with 18 bases remaining between them. Germline values: CDR1 LNHNV, CDR2 YYDKDF (reference sequence). CDR3 bases: TGTGCCACCAGCAGAGATCTTGGAGCGGGAGGTTCCAATCAGCCCCAGCATTTT. It encodes CATSRDLGAGGSNQPQHF. The full variable domain, its missing parts supplied by reference TRBV15 and TRBJ1-5, is DAMVIQNPRYQVTQFGKPVTLSCSQTLNHNVMYWYQQKSSQAPKLLFHYYDKDFNNEADTPDNFQSRRPNTSFCFLDIRSPGLGDTAMYLCATSRDLGAGGSNQPQHFGDGTRLSIL.

The V gene is TRBV5-1, the J gene TRBJ1-2; D is ambiguous. V shed 4 bases and J shed 2 bases, with 15 bases lying between them. The CDR3 covers 15 residues. Per germline, CDR1 SGHRS and CDR2 YFSETQ. The CDR3 DNA follows: TGCGCCAGCAGCGGAACGACAAGGGAAAACTATGGCTACACCTTC. Encoded protein: CASSGTTRENYGYTF.

The rearrangement uses TRBV9 and TRBJ2-5; D is uncertain. The J call could be wrong; TRBJ2-7 is a better fit for the DNA end. The CDR3 has 15 residues. Germline CDR1 SGDLS, CDR2 YYNGEE. This CDR3 is CASSVEGSFSYEQYF. The CDR3 nucleotides read TGTGCCAGCAGCGTAGAAGGGTCCTTCTCCTACGAGCAGTACTTC.

The chain combines TRBV28 with TRBJ2-3; D is possibly TRBD2 (6 bases). The germline V and J ends were trimmed by 6 bases and 2 bases, with 9 bases remaining between them. Germline loops: CDR1 MDHEN, CDR2 SYDVKM. The CDR3 has 13 amino acids. CDR3 nucleotides: TGTGCCAGCAGACGGGACTCCACAGATACGCAGTATTTT. Amino acids: CASRRDSTDTQYF.

This chain connects TRBV2 to TRBJ2-1; 7 nucleotides agree with TRBD2. Germline lookup yields CDR1 SNHLY and CDR2 FYNNEI. The J segment lost 2 bases and the V segment lost 7 bases, leaving 5 bases of the junction unmatched. The CDR3 covers 14 residues. CDR3 amino acids: CASTTLAPYNEQFF. The CDR3 nucleotides are TGTGCCAGCACCACACTAGCGCCCTACAATGAGCAGTTCTTC.

The chain carries TRBV29-1 and TRBJ1-2; D call uncertain. CDR3 size: 13 residues. The germline V and J ends were trimmed by 0 bases and 3 bases, with 8 bases remaining between them. Germline lookup yields CDR1 SQVTM and CDR2 ANQGSEA. For the CDR3, the DNA is TGCAGCGTTGAAGAGTACAGCCACTATGGCTACACCTTC. It yields the protein CSVEEYSHYGYTF.

This sequence joins TRBV6-2 or TRBV6-3 and TRBJ1-1, with D unclear. The V end was cut by 7 bases, the J end by 1 base, with 10 bases between. The germline V gene encodes CDR1 MNHEY and CDR2 SVGEGT. CDR3 length: 13 residues. The CDR3, as DNA: TGTGCCAGCACGACGACAAGGAACACTGAAGCTTTCTTT. It encodes CASTTTRNTEAFF.

J is TRBJ2-6 and V is TRBV28; a possible D gene is TRBD1 (6 bases). The CDR3 has 17 amino acids. Germline values: CDR1 MDHEN, CDR2 SYDVKM. V shed 5 bases and J shed 2 bases, with 16 bases lying between them. CDR3 sequence: CASSITPQGPGANVLTF. The CDR3 DNA sequence: TGTGCCAGCAGTATAACCCCACAGGGCCCTGGGGCCAACGTCCTGACTTTC.

This clonotype has just a few counts. The chain employs TRBV29-1 and TRBJ1-1; 11 nucleotides agree with TRBD1. The ends lost 3 bases at V and 5 bases at J; junction bases unmatched: 5. The CDR3 runs 14 residues. Germline values: CDR1 SQVTM, CDR2 ANQGSEA. CDR3 nucleotide sequence: TGCAGCGTTGACGGACAGGGGGCAGGGACTGAAGCTTTCTTT. Its protein is CSVDGQGAGTEAFF.

This clonotype was seen repeatedly, ten times or more. DNA for the CDR3: TGTGCCAGCAGTTATCCGGGCAGGACAGCTTCCTACGAGCAGTACTTC. Its translation is CASSYPGRTASYEQYF. This rearrangement joins TRBV6-2 or TRBV6-3 to TRBJ2-7, with a tentative D call TRBD1 (6 bases). The CDR3 consists of 16 residues. The V gene's germline CDR1 is MNHEY and CDR2 SVGEGT. With 3 bases removed from V and 1 base from J, the gap between germline ends came to 16 bases.

This clonotype was seen at least ten times. The chain couples TRBV7-6 to TRBJ2-7; TRBD1 or TRBD2 may be the D gene (5 bases each). Per germline, CDR1 SGHVS and CDR2 FNYEAQ. Between the trimmed V and J ends, which lost 3 bases and 7 bases, there was a span of 13 bases. The CDR3 is made up of 13 amino acids. The CDR3 DNA reads as TGTGCCAGCAGCTTTCAGGGCTCGGGGGAGCAGTACTTC. Its translation: CASSFQGSGEQYF.

There are a few counts of this clonotype. The V call is TRBV7-6, the J call TRBJ1-2, with D maybe TRBD1 (5 bases). The CDR3 has 13 amino acids. Trimming took off 5 bases at V and 6 bases at J, with 13 bases between the two ends. Germline CDR1 and CDR2: SGHVS and FNYEAQ. The CDR3, as DNA: TGTGCCAGCAGCCCTCCGGGGGAGCATGGCTACACCTTC. The encoded protein is CASSPPGEHGYTF.

The sample holds many counts of this clonotype. The V call is TRBV7-8, the J call TRBJ2-7; D assignment may be TRBD1 or TRBD2 (5 bases each). The CDR3 totals 18 residues. Trimming removed 1 base at V and 2 bases at J, with 21 bases between. Germline CDR1 SGHVS, CDR2 FQNEAQ. The CDR3 region has the DNA TGTGCCAGCAGCTTAGAGGTGCCGGGGCAGTCCGTCCCCTACGAGCAGTACTTC. Protein: CASSLEVPGQSVPYEQYF.

This clonotype has a handful of counts. This chain uses TRBV4-1 with TRBJ2-7; TRBD2 is a possible D gene (5 bases). The V end lost 4 bases, the J end lost 0 bases, and 13 bases lay between the germline ends. CDR3 size: 15 residues. In germline, CDR1 is MGHRA, CDR2 YSYEKL. The CDR3 DNA reads as TGCGCCAGCAGCCTCGATGTCGGGGTCTCCTACGAGCAGTACTTC. The encoded protein is CASSLDVGVSYEQYF.

The J gene is TRBJ1-2, the V gene TRBV4-1; TRBD1 matches 8 bases. Germline V gene lookup returns CDR1 MGHRA and CDR2 YSYEKL. V gave up 1 base and J gave up 6 bases; unmatched junction bases: 7. This CDR3 is 15 amino acids long. CDR3 amino acids: CASSQGPGTGNGYTF. The DNA for the CDR3 is TGCGCCAGCAGCCAAGGGCCCGGGACAGGAAATGGCTACACCTTC.

This clonotype was recorded a few times. The chain carries TRBV7-9 and TRBJ1-6, with D unresolved. CDR1 and CDR2 (germline): SEHNR, FQNEAQ (reference sequence). The V and J ends lost 4 bases and 7 bases respectively, with 11 bases between them. The CDR3 loop spans 14 amino acids. Here the CDR3 reads CASSSDVPNSPLHF. The CDR3 DNA follows: TGTGCCAGCAGCTCCGATGTGCCAAATTCACCCCTCCACTTT.